Listed below are T cell receptor beta chains from one sample, sequenced in a study of T cell responses to AZD1222 COVID-19 vaccine. The assay was immunoSEQ multiplex PCR, and TCRdb's table has in-frame clones only and misses some. The table records around 110,000 clones, approximately 90% of them present only once. Sequences were derived from peripheral blood, sampled 28 days after the second AZD1222 dose. The receptors stem from an adult who received the AZD1222 COVID-19 vaccine. The CDR3 runs from the conserved cysteine through the conserved F or W. A D gene is named only where the DNA matches it firmly. Not all rows give a size; the values are once, few, many and, for expanded clones, a class.

d_gene	v_gene	j_gene	abundance	CDR3aa	CDR3nt
-	TRBV6-5	TRBJ2-2	-	CASSPAGGLAGELFF	TGTGCCAGCAGTCCGGCCGGCGGGTTGGCCGGGGAGCTGTTTTTT
-	TRBV28	TRBJ1-2	-	CASSLETEGAYGYTF	TGTGCCAGCAGTTTAGAGACAGAAGGAGCCTATGGCTACACCTTC
TRBD1	TRBV10-3	TRBJ1-1	-	CAISEDRGSTEAFF	TGTGCCATCAGTGAGGACAGGGGGAGCACTGAAGCTTTCTTT
TRBD2	TRBV6-2/TRBV6-3	TRBJ2-5	-	CASSTWGGQETQYF	TGTGCCAGCAGTACCTGGGGGGGCCAAGAGACCCAGTACTTC
TRBD1	TRBV7-9	TRBJ2-5	-	CASSRQGETQYF	TGTGCCAGCAGCCGACAGGGAGAGACCCAGTACTTC
-	TRBV30	TRBJ2-4	-	CAAGSDIFLAKNIQYF	TGTGCCGCTGGATCCGACATTTTCTTAGCCAAAAACATTCAGTACTTC
-	TRBV4-3	TRBJ1-4	-	CASSQVFGLNEKLFF	TGCGCCAGCAGCCAAGTATTTGGTTTAAATGAAAAACTGTTTTTT
TRBD2	TRBV5-4	TRBJ2-7	-	CASSTGTSGPYEQYF	TGTGCCAGCAGCACTGGGACTAGCGGGCCGTACGAGCAGTACTTC
-	TRBV27	TRBJ2-1	-	CASSLLDTGYNEQFF	TGTGCCAGCAGTCTTCTGGACACAGGTTACAATGAGCAGTTCTTC
-	TRBV7-7	TRBJ2-3	-	CASSLGSGAHTDTQYF	TGTGCTAGCAGCTTAGGCTCGGGGGCCCACACAGATACGCAGTATTTT
TRBD1	TRBV29-1	TRBJ1-2	-	CSVDWQGVRGYTF	TGCAGCGTTGACTGGCAGGGGGTCCGAGGCTACACCTTC
TRBD1	TRBV27	TRBJ2-2	-	CASSKDRGDTGELFF	TGTGCCAGCAGTAAAGACAGGGGGGACACCGGGGAGCTGTTTTTT
TRBD1	TRBV11-2	TRBJ1-1	once	CASSLETGEAFF	TGTGCCAGCAGCTTAGAGACAGGGGAAGCTTTCTTT
TRBD2	TRBV6-2/TRBV6-3	TRBJ2-1	-	CASSPPGAGYEQFF	TGTGCCAGCAGCCCCCCCGGAGCGGGGTATGAGCAGTTCTTC
TRBD1	TRBV6-5	TRBJ1-3	-	CASRPNRGPGNTIYF	TGTGCCAGCAGACCTAACAGGGGGCCTGGAAACACCATATATTTT
-	TRBV14	TRBJ2-5	-	CASSQGHAGTQYF	TGTGCCAGCAGCCAGGGACACGCGGGGACCCAGTACTTC
-	TRBV6-5	TRBJ1-3	once	CASSGLNTIYF	TGTGCCAGCAGCGGCTTAAACACCATATATTTT
-	TRBV10-3	TRBJ1-1	-	CAISEGGDTEAFF	TGTGCCATCAGTGAAGGTGGAGACACTGAAGCTTTCTTT
-	TRBV11-2	TRBJ1-2	-	CASSSDNRVGANYGYTF	TGTGCCAGCAGCTCCGACAACAGGGTGGGGGCAAACTATGGCTACACCTTC
TRBD2	TRBV20-1	TRBJ2-1	-	CSASGTSGYNEQFF	TGCAGTGCTAGTGGGACTAGCGGGTACAATGAGCAGTTCTTC
-	TRBV2	TRBJ1-4	-	CASKKALHNEKLFF	TGTGCCAGCAAAAAGGCCCTACATAATGAAAAACTGTTTTTT
-	TRBV7-2	TRBJ1-6	-	CASSFGGGLNSPLHF	TGTGCCAGCAGCTTCGGGGGGGGCCTAAATTCACCCCTCCACTTT
-	TRBV19	TRBJ1-1	few	CASSISSNSMNTEAFF	TGTGCCAGTAGTATAAGCAGTAATTCTATGAACACTGAAGCTTTCTTT
-	TRBV27	TRBJ2-3	-	CASSLSLGTQYF	TGTGCCAGCAGTTTATCTCTCGGTACGCAGTATTTT